This TCR beta chain comes out of a study of T cell repertoires in cytomegalovirus infection. Study background: CMV infection plus the matching HLA type was flagged by public TCR beta signatures.

This clonotype was detected only a few times. Its antigen remains unknown. MiXCR was run by TCRdb on the reads, yielding one entry per CDR3 protein. The table records some 180,000 distinct CDR3 sequences, approximately 19% of them present only once. Notes on the study in general: It was HLA-C-restricted CMV-specific TCR beta clonotypes that dominated the response ex vivo.

CDR1 and CDR2 from the germline V gene are MNHNY and SVGAGI (reference sequence). This CDR3 is 18 amino acids long. V lost 6 bases to trimming and J lost 1 base, with 22 bases between them. Sequences were obtained from PBMCs. The V gene is TRBV6-6, the J gene TRBJ1-5; tentatively, D is TRBD1 (6 bases). This TCR was recovered from a human donor in good health (CMV status not recorded). Some clones in this sample may be carry-over from other donors' samples. CDR3 bases: TGTGCCAGCAGCGCCCTAGTAGGGGGAGGGCAAAGCAATCAGCCCCAGCATTTT. It encodes CASSALVGGGQSNQPQHF.